The 26 T cell receptor beta chains reported below all come from one sample, sequenced in a study of identical twins. TCRdb independently ran MiXCR on the 5' RACE reads; one entry per CDR3 protein. The data show some 760,000 distinct CDR3 sequences, about 18% seen once. These data were also reused for a study on T cells expressing NK-cell markers.

Input material: PBMCs. Receptors were obtained from a woman between 18 and 29 years old in good health.

The chain combines TRBV6-2 or TRBV6-3 with TRBJ2-1, with 12 positions matching TRBD2. The CDR3 consists of 18 residues. Trimming took 6 bases from V and 2 from J; bases not matched to a gene: 11. The germline CDR1 and CDR2 sequences are MNHEY and SVGEGT. As DNA, the CDR3 is TGTGCCAGCAGATCAGCGACTAGCGGGAGCCTGGCCTACAATGAGCAGTTCTTC. Amino acid sequence: CASRSATSGSLAYNEQFF.

This clonotype has a handful of counts. This chain joins TRBV9 and TRBJ1-1; TRBD1 aligns across 9 bases. Germline loops: CDR1 SGDLS, CDR2 YYNGEE. Trimming at V came to 6 bases and at J to 1 base, leaving 4 bases not matched to a gene. The CDR3 contains 14 residues. This CDR3 is CASTPTGGNTEAFF. CDR3 sequence (DNA): TGTGCCAGCACCCCGACAGGGGGGAACACTGAAGCTTTCTTT. Full variable domain (remainder filled in from reference TRBV9 and TRBJ1-1): DSGVTQTPKHLITATGQRVTLRCSPRSGDLSVYWYQQSLDQGLQFLIQYYNGEERAKGNILERFSAQQFPDLHSELNLSSLELGDSALYFCASTPTGGNTEAFFGQGTRLTVV.

This clonotype was seen only once. The chain couples TRBV12-3 or TRBV12-4 to TRBJ2-1; the match to TRBD2 covers 9 bases. Trimming cost V 3 bases and J 3 bases; bases outside gene matches: 9. The length of the CDR3 is 17 residues. The CDR3 region is CASSFQGRGGSYNEQFF. In DNA form, the CDR3 reads TGTGCCAGCAGTTTCCAAGGGCGGGGGGGCAGCTACAATGAGCAGTTCTTC.

This clonotype was detected only a few times. CDR3 region: CSARTPDTEAFF. CDR3 bases: TGCAGTGCTCGGACACCGGACACTGAAGCTTTCTTT. The rearrangement joins TRBV20-1 to TRBJ1-1, with a weak D call TRBD1 (5 bases). V lost 5 bases and J lost 3, with 10 bases in between. The CDR3 is made up of 12 amino acids. From germline, CDR1 is DFQATT and CDR2 SNEGSKA (reference sequence).

This clonotype was recorded once. This chain uses TRBV19 with TRBJ2-3, with D perhaps being TRBD1 or TRBD2 (5 bases each). The length of the CDR3 is 16 residues. CDR1 is LNHDA and CDR2 is SQIVND in the germline V gene (reference sequence). Trimming took 7 bases from V and 4 from J, leaving 21 bases between them. CDR3 amino acids: CASIQRGRGVSDTQYF. The CDR3 bases are TGTGCCAGTATCCAGAGGGGAAGGGGAGTCTCAGATACGCAGTATTTT.

The chain joins TRBV5-1 to TRBJ1-6; D unclear. Germline lookup yields CDR1 SGHRS and CDR2 YFSETQ. The CDR3 spans 16 residues. The V end lost 2 bases, the J end lost 2 bases, and 11 bases lay between the germline ends. CDR3 coding DNA: TGCGCCAGCAGCTTCGGGGTGGAAACCTATAATTCACCCCTCCACTTT. Its protein product is CASSFGVETYNSPLHF. Using reference TRBV5-1 and TRBJ1-6 for the parts outside the CDR3, the full variable domain is KAGVTQTPRYLIKTRGQQVTLSCSPISGHRSVSWYQQTPGQGLQFLFEYFSETQRNKGNFPGRFSGRQFSNSRSEMNVSTLELGDSALYLCASSFGVETYNSPLHFGNGTRLTVT.

This clonotype was recorded a few times. The chain links TRBV27 to TRBJ2-3; 8 bases are shared with TRBD1. V lost 5 bases to trimming and J lost 2 bases; unmatched junction nucleotides: 6. CDR1 and CDR2 (germline): MNHEY, SMNVEV (reference sequence). This CDR3 is built from 15 residues. The CDR3 DNA reads TGTGCCAGCAGTCATGGGACAGGCATCACAGATACGCAGTATTTT. Translating gives CASSHGTGITDTQYF.

This clonotype came up a few times. The chain has TRBV20-1 and TRBJ2-3, with D possibly TRBD2 on 5 matching bases. Trimming removed 0 bases at V and 2 bases at J, with 12 bases between. CDR1 and CDR2 (germline): DFQATT, SNEGSKA (reference sequence). This CDR3 contains 15 residues. CDR3 sequence reads: CSARDKRQNTDTQYF. The CDR3 DNA reads TGCAGTGCTAGAGATAAGCGGCAAAACACAGATACGCAGTATTTT.

The chain combines TRBV18 with TRBJ2-7, with D hard to call. CDR1 KGHSH and CDR2 LQKENI come from the germline V gene. CDR3 length: 14 residues. Trimming took off 3 bases at V and 0 bases at J, with 9 bases between the two ends. For the CDR3, the DNA is TGTGCCAGCTCACCGGCAGCTAGCTCCTACGAGCAGTACTTC. Amino acid sequence: CASSPAASSYEQYF.

V gene TRBV20-1 combines with J gene TRBJ2-1; D may be TRBD2 (8 bases). The CDR3 contains 15 residues. Trimming took off 6 bases at V and 2 bases at J, with 17 bases between the two ends. Per germline, CDR1 DFQATT and CDR2 SNEGSKA (reference sequence). The CDR3 is CSASPGGGAYNEQFF. The CDR3 DNA is TGCAGTGCCAGCCCGGGAGGGGGCGCCTACAATGAGCAGTTCTTC.

Here the CDR3 reads CASSLQRARTQYF. CDR3 DNA: TGTGCCAGCAGCTTACAGCGGGCGAGGACCCAGTACTTC. The chain combines TRBV7-2 with TRBJ2-5, with D tentatively TRBD2 (6 bases). The ends were cut back, 2 bases at V and 7 bases at J, with 11 bases in the middle. The CDR3 extends over 13 amino acids. Germline-derived CDR1 and CDR2 are SGHTA and FQGNSA.

This clonotype was counted at least ten times. The J gene is TRBJ2-1, the V gene TRBV6-5; possibly TRBD2 for D (5 bases). The CDR3 contains 14 residues. With 4 bases removed from V and 3 bases from J, the gap between germline ends came to 10 bases. CDR1 and CDR2 (germline): MNHEY, SVGAGI. For the CDR3, the DNA is TGTGCCAGCAGTTGGGGAGAGCTCTACAATGAGCAGTTCTTC. Its translation: CASSWGELYNEQFF.

V is TRBV6-1 and J is TRBJ2-7, with 8 bases aligning to TRBD2. Germline V gene lookup returns CDR1 MNHNS and CDR2 SASEGT. The CDR3 has 15 amino acids. J lost 4 bases, V lost 5 bases, and 10 bases had no gene match. The CDR3 DNA follows: TGTGCCAGCAGTCTCCTCTTTCTAGCGGGTTACGAGCAGTACTTC. Translated, it gives CASSLLFLAGYEQYF.

This clonotype occurred a few times. J is TRBJ1-2 and V is TRBV12-3 or TRBV12-4, with D maybe TRBD1 (5 bases). The CDR3 totals 14 residues. V gave up 1 base and J gave up 8 bases, with 14 bases separating them. DNA for the CDR3: TGTGCCAGCAGTTTAGGGTTAGGGGCTGGAGGCTACACCTTC. Amino acid sequence: CASSLGLGAGGYTF.

This clonotype was observed at least ten times. The chain recombines TRBV20-1 with TRBJ1-2; a possible D gene is TRBD1 (5 bases). This CDR3 has 10 residues. The germline CDR1 and CDR2 sequences are DFQATT and SNEGSKA (reference sequence). Trimming pared 4 bases from V and 9 bases from J, leaving 9 bases between. CDR3 protein: CSAKGTSYTF. The DNA for the CDR3 is TGCAGTGCTAAAGGGACGAGCTACACCTTC.

This clonotype was detected only a few times. The chain links TRBV7-6 to TRBJ2-7; weak D call: TRBD1 (6 bases). With 5 bases removed from V and 4 bases from J, the gap between germline ends came to 18 bases. Per germline, CDR1 SGHVS and CDR2 FNYEAQ. This CDR3 is built from 15 residues. CDR3 sequence: CASSQGTTGLYEQYF. The CDR3 coding sequence is TGTGCCAGCAGCCAGGGGACAACTGGGCTTTACGAGCAGTACTTC.

The rearrangement uses TRBV27 and TRBJ2-3; TRBD1 is a possible D gene (5 bases). CDR3 length: 15 residues. The V end lost 8 bases, the J end lost 4 bases, and 19 bases lay between the germline ends. CDR1 is MNHEY, CDR2 SMNVEV, per germline (reference sequence). The CDR3: CASCSSPGMADTQYF. In nucleotides, the CDR3 is TGTGCCAGCTGCAGCAGCCCAGGGATGGCAGATACGCAGTATTTT.

The CDR3 DNA reads TGTGCCAGCAGTAGGGGGGGCGACTATGGCTACACCTTC. This gives the protein CASSRGGDYGYTF. The chain is built from TRBV12-3 or TRBV12-4 and TRBJ1-2, with D possibly TRBD1 on 6 matching bases. CDR3 size: 13 residues. V gave up 5 bases and J gave up 3 bases, with 10 bases separating them.

J is TRBJ2-5 and V is TRBV20-1; 10 positions match TRBD2. The CDR3 has 14 residues. Unmatched junction bases numbered 4, after V lost 2 bases and J lost 4 bases. Per the germline V gene, CDR1 is DFQATT and CDR2 is SNEGSKA (reference sequence). The CDR3 DNA sequence: TGCAGTGCTAGATTAGCGGGAGGTTCAGAGACCCAGTACTTC. Translated: CSARLAGGSETQYF.

This clonotype was seen only a few times. V and J are TRBV29-1 and TRBJ2-5; D may be TRBD2 (6 bases). The CDR3 has 13 residues. Germline V lookup: CDR1 SQVTM, CDR2 ANQGSEA. Trimming took 6 bases from V and 2 from J, leaving 13 bases between them. The CDR3 DNA reads TGCAGCGTATCTAGCGCACTTCAAGAGACCCAGTACTTC. It yields the protein CSVSSALQETQYF.

This rearrangement joins TRBV20-1 to TRBJ2-7; D may be TRBD2 (5 bases). This CDR3 comprises 14 residues. V lost 6 bases, J lost 0 bases, and 15 bases lay in between. The germline CDR1 and CDR2 sequences are DFQATT and SNEGSKA (reference sequence). The CDR3 loop reads CSAQAAGSSYEQYF. The CDR3 DNA is TGCAGTGCCCAGGCGGCGGGCAGCTCCTACGAGCAGTACTTC.

This chain joins TRBV7-2 and TRBJ2-7, with D possibly called TRBD1 or TRBD2 (5 bases each). Germline values: CDR1 SGHTA, CDR2 FQGNSA. V was cut by 6 bases and J by 1 base, with 16 bases left in between. The CDR3 extends over 15 amino acids. CDR3 nucleotide sequence: TGTGCCAGCAGAGGGTGGCAGGGAGAGTCCTACGAGCAGTACTTC. Its translation is CASRGWQGESYEQYF.

The genes are TRBV20-1 and TRBJ2-1; D is possibly TRBD2 (6 bases). With 0 bases removed from V and 1 base from J, the gap between germline ends came to 16 bases. Germline CDR1 and CDR2: DFQATT and SNEGSKA (reference sequence). This CDR3 has 17 residues. CDR3 sequence reads: CSAREGTPWRSYNEQFF. The CDR3 DNA sequence: TGCAGTGCTAGAGAGGGGACTCCCTGGAGGTCCTACAATGAGCAGTTCTTC.

This clonotype has just a few counts. The J gene is TRBJ2-3, the V gene TRBV11-3; the D is unclear. CDR1 SGHNT and CDR2 YENEEA come from the germline V gene. V was cut by 2 bases and J by 8 bases, with 14 bases left in between. The CDR3 is 14 residues long. As DNA, the CDR3 is TGTGCCAGCAGCTTATCAGTAGATTCCTCTACGCAGTATTTT. It translates to CASSLSVDSSTQYF. Full variable domain (outside the CDR3, taken from reference TRBV11-3 and TRBJ2-3): EAGVVQSPRYKIIEKKQPVAFWCNPISGHNTLYWYLQNLGQGPELLIRYENEEAVDDSQLPKDRFSAERLKGVDSTLKIQPAELGDSAVYLCASSLSVDSSTQYFGPGTRLTVL.

This chain uses TRBV5-1 with TRBJ1-2, with TRBD1 matching 7 bases. The CDR3 has 15 amino acids. The germline V gene has CDR1 SGHRS and CDR2 YFSETQ. With V trimmed by 0 bases and J by 5 bases, 7 bases remained unmatched. The CDR3 region has the DNA TGCGCCAGCAGCTTGGGACGGCAGGGGGAATATGGCTACACCTTC. Encoded protein: CASSLGRQGEYGYTF.

V gene TRBV5-6 combines with J gene TRBJ2-3; perhaps TRBD2 as D (6 bases). Germline CDR1 reads SGHDT; CDR2 reads YYEEEE. This CDR3 has 14 amino acids. V dropped 4 bases and J dropped 3 bases, with 12 bases sitting between them. CDR3 DNA sequence: TGTGCCAGCAGCCGGAGACTAGTTACAGATACGCAGTATTTT. It yields the protein CASSRRLVTDTQYF.